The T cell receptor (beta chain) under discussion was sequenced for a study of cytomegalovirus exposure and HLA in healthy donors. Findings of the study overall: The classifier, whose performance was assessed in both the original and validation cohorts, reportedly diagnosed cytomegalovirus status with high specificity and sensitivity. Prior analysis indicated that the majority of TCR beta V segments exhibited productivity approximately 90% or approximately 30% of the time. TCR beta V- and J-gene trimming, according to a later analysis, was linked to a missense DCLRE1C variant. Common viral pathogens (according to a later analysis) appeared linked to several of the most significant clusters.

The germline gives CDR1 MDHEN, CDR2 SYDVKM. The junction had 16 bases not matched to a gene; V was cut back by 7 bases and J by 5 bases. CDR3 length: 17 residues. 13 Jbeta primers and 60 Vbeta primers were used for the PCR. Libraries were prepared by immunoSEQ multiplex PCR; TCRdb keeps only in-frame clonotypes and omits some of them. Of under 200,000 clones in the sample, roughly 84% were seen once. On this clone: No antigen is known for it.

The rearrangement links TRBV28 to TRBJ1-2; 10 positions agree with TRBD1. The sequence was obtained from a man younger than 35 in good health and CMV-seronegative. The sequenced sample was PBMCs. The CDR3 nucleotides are TGTGCCAGCATCCAAGGGGACAGGGGCTTTACCCGGTATGGCTACACCTTC. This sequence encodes CASIQGDRGFTRYGYTF.